The 26 T cell receptor beta chains reported below all come from one sample, sequenced in a study of blood T cells in healthy people across ages. Sample-barcoded 5' priming and a J-beta primer mix drove a second PCR of roughly 7 to 11 cycles. TCRdb reanalysed the 5' RACE reads using MiXCR and keeps one entry per CDR3 protein. The sample has 600,000 to 850,000 distinct CDR3 sequences, 20% to 25% seen once. The data also belong to a second study, concerning T cells of mothers and their children.

What was sequenced was blood. These receptors were collected from a boy younger than 18 in good health.

The chain is built from TRBV7-9 and TRBJ1-5; unclear D gene. This CDR3 comprises 12 residues. Between the trimmed V and J ends, which lost 1 base and 6 bases, there was a span of 4 bases. Per germline, CDR1 SEHNR and CDR2 FQNEAQ (reference sequence). The CDR3, as DNA: TGTGCCAGCAGCTTAGTCGGTCAGCCCCAGCATTTT. This encodes CASSLVGQPQHF.

This clonotype was observed a handful of times. V is TRBV6-2 or TRBV6-3 and J is TRBJ2-5, with TRBD1 identical over 9 bases. The J call could be wrong; TRBJ2-7 is a better fit for the DNA end. Germline V CDR1 and CDR2: MNHEY, SVGEGT. CDR3 length: 14 residues. The CDR3 sequence: CASRSGTGRIEQYF. DNA for the CDR3: TGTGCCAGCAGATCCGGGACAGGGAGGATCGAGCAGTACTTC.

The chain carries TRBV2 and TRBJ2-5; D tentatively reads TRBD1 or TRBD2 (5 bases each). The CDR3 has 13 amino acids. V lost 8 bases and J 5 bases, leaving 15 bases between the germline ends. CDR1 and CDR2 from the germline V gene are SNHLY and FYNNEI. DNA of the CDR3: TGTGCCAGCGAGGGGCAGGGCAAGGAGACCCAGTACTTC. It specifies CASEGQGKETQYF.

This clonotype was recorded a few times. The chain is built from TRBV6-1 and TRBJ1-1; a possible D gene is TRBD1 (6 bases). The germline V gene has CDR1 MNHNS and CDR2 SASEGT. The CDR3 is made up of 17 amino acids. V was cut by 5 bases and J by 0 bases, with 19 bases left in between. CDR3 nucleotide sequence: TGTGCCAGCAGTAGCCCACAGGGTAATCGGTTGAACACTGAAGCTTTCTTT. It translates to CASSSPQGNRLNTEAFF.

This clonotype was picked up a small number of times. The rearrangement uses TRBV4-1 and TRBJ2-5; D may be TRBD1 or TRBD2 (6 bases each). Germline loops: CDR1 MGHRA, CDR2 YSYEKL. The CDR3 is 16 amino acids. V dropped 2 bases and J dropped 1 base, with 14 bases sitting between them. The CDR3 DNA reads as TGCGCCAGCAGCCAATCGGGGGCGTCAGCCCAAGAGACCCAGTACTTC. It encodes CASSQSGASAQETQYF.

The rearrangement uses TRBV7-9 and TRBJ2-5, with 13 bases fitting TRBD2. Germline V gene sequence: CDR1 SEHNR, CDR2 FQNEAQ (reference sequence). The CDR3 contains 18 residues. V was pared by 3 bases and J by 5 bases, with 12 bases of the junction left unmatched. The CDR3 DNA reads TGTGCCAGCAGCTTGGGGGGACTAGCGGGGCACAGCCTCGAGACCCAGTACTTC. As protein: CASSLGGLAGHSLETQYF.

CDR3 amino acids: CATSESSGGAYQPQHF. The CDR3 coding sequence is TGTGCCACCAGTGAGTCCTCAGGGGGCGCCTATCAGCCCCAGCATTTT. The rearrangement joins TRBV24-1 to TRBJ1-5; 8 bases align to TRBD1. This CDR3 is 16 amino acids long. Germline assignment: CDR1 KGHDR and CDR2 SFDVKD. Unmatched junction bases numbered 9, after V lost 4 bases and J lost 5 bases.

The chain uses TRBV11-1 and TRBJ2-3, with TRBD2 identical over 10 bases. Germline CDR1 and CDR2: SGHAT and FQDESV (reference sequence). The trim removed 4 bases at V and 3 bases at J, leaving 13 bases unmatched. The CDR3 length is 18 residues. CDR3 protein: CASSSLAGVNLGTDTQYF. CDR3 nucleotides: TGTGCCAGCAGCTCGCTAGCGGGAGTTAATCTGGGGACAGATACGCAGTATTTT.

The rearrangement links TRBV4-3 to TRBJ1-6; the match to TRBD1 covers 7 bases. J gave up 9 bases and V 1 base, and 6 bases lay outside the gene matches. The germline gives CDR1 LGHNA, CDR2 YSLEER. The CDR3 consists of 15 residues. The CDR3 reads CASSQATGWSSPLHF. The CDR3 nucleotides read TGCGCCAGCAGCCAAGCGACAGGGTGGAGTTCACCCCTCCACTTT.

The chain carries TRBV6-2 or TRBV6-3 and TRBJ1-2, with TRBD1 matching over 7 bases. The CDR3 extends over 16 amino acids. The trim removed 1 base at V and 1 base at J, leaving 6 bases unmatched. Germline V gene lookup returns CDR1 MNHEY and CDR2 SVGEGT. Here the CDR3 reads CASSYFTTGFNYGYTF. The CDR3, as DNA: TGTGCCAGCAGTTACTTCACGACAGGGTTTAACTATGGCTACACCTTC.

The genes are TRBV24-1 and TRBJ1-5; D gene uncertain. Trimming shortened V by 1 base and J by 5 bases, and 8 bases separated the two germline ends. The germline V gene has CDR1 KGHDR and CDR2 SFDVKD. The CDR3 sequence is 14 residues long. The CDR3 coding sequence is TGTGCCACCAGTGATTTAGGAGGAGATCAGCCCCAGCATTTT. This gives the protein CATSDLGGDQPQHF.

CDR3 sequence: CASSDGRNEQFF. CDR3 nucleotides: TGTGCCAGCAGTGACGGACGCAATGAGCAGTTCTTC. The J gene is TRBJ2-1, the V gene TRBV6-4; D is ambiguous. V gave up 2 bases and J gave up 6 bases, with 5 bases separating them. This CDR3 has 12 amino acids. The germline V gene encodes CDR1 MRHNA and CDR2 SNTAGT.

The chain couples TRBV28 to TRBJ2-1; 11 nucleotides match TRBD2. This CDR3 has 14 amino acids. The V and J ends lost 1 base and 14 bases, in that order; junction bases with no gene match: 7. CDR1 is MDHEN, CDR2 SYDVKM, per germline. In DNA, the CDR3 is TGTGCCAGCAGTTTATCCCCACTAGCGGGAGATAAGTTCTTC. It encodes CASSLSPLAGDKFF.

The rearrangement uses TRBV6-1 and TRBJ1-4; weak D call: TRBD1 (6 bases). V was shortened by 11 bases and J by 7 bases, with 23 bases between the two germline ends. Looked up from germline, CDR1 is MNHNS and CDR2 is SASEGT. CDR3 size: 15 residues. The CDR3 loop is CAAPERGDKGEKLFF. CDR3 nucleotide sequence: TGTGCCGCGCCCGAAAGGGGGGACAAGGGTGAAAAACTGTTTTTT.

This clonotype appeared a few times. This chain joins TRBV7-6 and TRBJ2-7; tentatively, D is TRBD2 (5 bases). The CDR3 totals 15 residues. Germline CDR1 reads SGHVS; CDR2 reads FNYEAQ. The germline V and J ends were trimmed by 5 bases and 2 bases, with 16 bases remaining between them. Here the CDR3 DNA reads TGTGCCAGCAGCCCTCCCGCGGACGGGACCTACGAGCAGTACTTC. Protein sequence: CASSPPADGTYEQYF.

V gene TRBV3-1 combines with J gene TRBJ2-5; D is uncertain. The germline CDR1 and CDR2 sequences are LGHDT and YNNKEL (reference sequence). The germline V and J ends were trimmed by 2 bases and 0 bases, with 7 bases remaining between them. The CDR3 covers 14 residues. The CDR3 spells CASSQFRDQETQYF. DNA of the CDR3: TGTGCCAGCAGCCAATTCCGGGACCAAGAGACCCAGTACTTC.

V gene TRBV12-3 or TRBV12-4 combines with J gene TRBJ1-1, with D possibly TRBD1 on 5 matching bases. Trimming shortened V by 7 bases and J by 10 bases, and 22 bases separated the two germline ends. The CDR3 length is 14 residues. CDR3 DNA sequence: TGTGCCAGCATACCACAAACCGGGCCTCAGGGAGCTTTCTTT. The encoded protein is CASIPQTGPQGAFF.

A few counts support this clonotype. The chain has TRBV5-1 and TRBJ1-2; D call uncertain. V dropped 0 bases and J dropped 4 bases, with 13 bases sitting between them. Germline CDR1 and CDR2: SGHRS and YFSETQ. This CDR3 is 15 amino acids long. CDR3 sequence: CASSLESAGSYGYTF. CDR3 sequence (DNA): TGCGCCAGCAGCTTGGAATCCGCGGGCAGCTATGGCTACACCTTC.

The chain employs TRBV5-1 and TRBJ2-1; 13 nucleotides agree with TRBD2. Per germline, CDR1 SGHRS and CDR2 YFSETQ. The ends lost 2 bases at V and 5 bases at J; junction bases unmatched: 10. The CDR3 totals 18 residues. CDR3 bases: TGCGCCAGCAGCTTACTAGCGGGGGGGTATGGGACCGACAATGAGCAGTTCTTC. Translation: CASSLLAGGYGTDNEQFF.

The chain is built from TRBV10-3 and TRBJ2-6; 7 positions match TRBD1. The germline CDR1 and CDR2 sequences are ENHRY and SYGVKD. This CDR3 is 15 amino acids long. The junction had 2 bases not matched to a gene; V was cut back by 6 bases and J by 0 bases. The CDR3 nucleotides read TGTGCCATCAGCACAGGGGTCTCTGGGGCCAACGTCCTGACTTTC. Its protein product is CAISTGVSGANVLTF.

This clonotype has just a few counts. An end of the junction does not agree with germline; a read error may underlie this. The V call is TRBV29-1, the J call TRBJ1-4; TRBD1 matches 7 bases. Germline values: CDR1 SQVTM, CDR2 ANQGSEA. This CDR3 comprises 15 residues. CDR3 nucleotide sequence: TGCAGCGTGGAAGAAGGGGGCTCTAACGGTGAAAAACTGTTTTTT. Encoded protein: CSVEEGGSNGEKLFF.

The V and J genes are TRBV7-9 and TRBJ2-1; the match to TRBD2 covers 8 bases. After removal of 6 bases from V and 8 bases from J, the junction contained 9 bases not matched to a gene. The CDR3 has 14 residues. Germline CDR1 is SEHNR and CDR2 is FQNEAQ (reference sequence). CDR3 DNA sequence: TGTGCCAGCAGATATAGCGGGAAGGTTGATGAGCAGTTCTTC. Translation gives CASRYSGKVDEQFF. Combining the CDR3 with reference TRBV7-9 and TRBJ2-1 gives the whole variable domain DTGVSQNPRHKITKRGQNVTFRCDPISEHNRLYWYRQTLGQGPEFLTYFQNEAQLEKSRLLSDRFSAERPKGSFSTLEIQRTEQGDSAMYLCASRYSGKVDEQFFGPGTRLTVL.

This clonotype came up a few times. This chain uses TRBV11-2 with TRBJ2-1; 12 bases are shared with TRBD1. Germline lookup yields CDR1 SGHAT and CDR2 FQNNGV. The V and J ends lost 3 bases and 9 bases, in that order; junction bases with no gene match: 6. The CDR3 runs to 15 residues. The CDR3: CASSFFGTGGTEQFF. CDR3 coding DNA: TGTGCCAGCAGCTTTTTTGGGACAGGGGGCACTGAGCAGTTCTTC.

This clonotype has just a few counts. The rearrangement uses TRBV29-1 and TRBJ2-5; tentative D call: TRBD1 (6 bases). The J call is doubtful: the DNA matches TRBJ2-7 better. Per germline, CDR1 SQVTM and CDR2 ANQGSEA. There are 14 residues in the CDR3. The chain's CDR3 is CSVGTAGASYEQYF. CDR3 bases: TGCAGCGTTGGTACGGCAGGGGCCTCCTACGAGCAGTACTTC.

The chain has TRBV12-5 and TRBJ2-5, with D tentatively TRBD1 (6 bases). The CDR3 contains 14 residues. Trimming shortened V by 0 bases and J by 5 bases, and 10 bases separated the two germline ends. In germline, CDR1 is LGHNT, CDR2 FRNRAP. CDR3 protein: CASGLVGGLETQYF. Written as DNA, the CDR3 is TGTGCTAGTGGTTTGGTAGGGGGTCTTGAGACCCAGTACTTC.

This clonotype was counted between two and nine times. At one end, the junction sequence differs from germline, possibly due to a read error. This chain connects TRBV28 to TRBJ1-1; possible D gene TRBD1, 5 bases. This CDR3 is 18 amino acids long. The germline gives CDR1 MDHEN, CDR2 SYDVKM. The CDR3 nucleotides read TGCGCCAGCAGTTTGCCCACCCGGGGGGTCGGCAGTGCCACTGAAGCTTTCTTT. This translates into CASSLPTRGVGSATEAFF.